This T cell receptor (beta chain) derives from a study of cytomegalovirus exposure and HLA in healthy donors. Points from the study as a whole: Prediction of most subjects' HLA-A and HLA-B alleles by TCR beta sequences was reportedly accurate.

The PCR used 60 Vbeta and 13 Jbeta primers. Produced via immunoSEQ multiplex PCR; TCRdb's table is partial and in-frame only. The sample includes 150,000 to 200,000 clones, about 81% of them seen just once. Notes on this clone: Its antigen is not known.

Trimming removed 5 bases from V and 6 bases from J, with 22 bases in between. Germline CDR1 SGHAT, CDR2 FQNNGV. The CDR3 sequence is 17 residues long. The sequenced sample consisted of PBMCs. The source of this sequence is a man younger than 35 in good health and CMV-seronegative. The rearrangement links TRBV11-2 to TRBJ1-4, with D maybe TRBD1 (5 bases). CDR3 in amino acids: CASSTGVGLAGYEKLFF. The CDR3 nucleotides are TGTGCCAGCAGCACAGGTGTAGGTTTGGCAGGTTATGAAAAACTGTTTTTT.